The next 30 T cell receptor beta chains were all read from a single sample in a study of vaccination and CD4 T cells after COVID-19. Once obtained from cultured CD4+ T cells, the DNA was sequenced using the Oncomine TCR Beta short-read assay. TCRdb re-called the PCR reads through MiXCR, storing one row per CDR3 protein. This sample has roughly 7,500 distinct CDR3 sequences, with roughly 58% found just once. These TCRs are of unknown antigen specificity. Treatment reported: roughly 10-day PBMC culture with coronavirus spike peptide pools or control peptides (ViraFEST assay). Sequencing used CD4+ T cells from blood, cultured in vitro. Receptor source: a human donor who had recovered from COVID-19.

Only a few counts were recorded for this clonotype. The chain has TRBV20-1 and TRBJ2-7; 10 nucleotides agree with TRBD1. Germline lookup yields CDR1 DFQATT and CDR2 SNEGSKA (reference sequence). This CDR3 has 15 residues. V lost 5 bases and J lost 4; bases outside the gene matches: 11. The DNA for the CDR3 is TGCAGTGCTGAAACCTGGGACAGGGGTGGGTACGAGCAGTACTTC. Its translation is CSAETWDRGGYEQYF.

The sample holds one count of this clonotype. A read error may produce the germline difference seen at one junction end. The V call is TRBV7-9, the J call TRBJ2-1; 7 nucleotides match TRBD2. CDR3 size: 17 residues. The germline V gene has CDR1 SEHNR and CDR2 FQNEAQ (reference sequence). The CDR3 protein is CASRLGSGLGGYNEQFF. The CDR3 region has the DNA TGTGCCAGCAGATTAGGGTCCGGACTAGGAGGTTACAATGAGCAGTTCTTC.

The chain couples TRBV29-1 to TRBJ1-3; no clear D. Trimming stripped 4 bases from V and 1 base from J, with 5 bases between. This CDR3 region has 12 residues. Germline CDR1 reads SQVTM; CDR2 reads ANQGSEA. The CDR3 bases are TGCAGCGTTGGGGGTTCTGGAAACACCATATATTTT. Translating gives CSVGGSGNTIYF.

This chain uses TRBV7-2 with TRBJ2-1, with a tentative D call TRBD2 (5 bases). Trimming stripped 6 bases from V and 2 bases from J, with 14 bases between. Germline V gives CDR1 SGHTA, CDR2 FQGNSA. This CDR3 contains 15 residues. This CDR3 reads CASSSERRAYNEQFF. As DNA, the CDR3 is TGTGCCAGCAGTTCCGAGCGGAGAGCCTACAATGAGCAGTTCTTC.

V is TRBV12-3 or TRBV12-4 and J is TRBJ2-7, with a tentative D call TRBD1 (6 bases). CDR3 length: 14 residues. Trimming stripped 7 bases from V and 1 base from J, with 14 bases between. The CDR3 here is CASIPGVGSYEQYF. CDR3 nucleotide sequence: TGTGCCAGCATCCCAGGGGTTGGGTCCTACGAGCAGTACTTC.

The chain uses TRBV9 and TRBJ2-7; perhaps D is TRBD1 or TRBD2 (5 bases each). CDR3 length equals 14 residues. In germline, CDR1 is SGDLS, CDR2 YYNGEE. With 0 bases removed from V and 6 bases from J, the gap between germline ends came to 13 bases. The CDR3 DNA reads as TGTGCCAGCAGCGTAGCGCCAGGGAGTGGCGAGCAGTACTTC. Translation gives CASSVAPGSGEQYF.

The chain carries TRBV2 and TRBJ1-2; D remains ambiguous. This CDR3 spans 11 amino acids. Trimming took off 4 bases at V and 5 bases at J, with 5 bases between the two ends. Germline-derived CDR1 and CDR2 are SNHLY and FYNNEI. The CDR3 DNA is TGTGCCAGCAGTGGCGGGTATGGCTACACCTTC. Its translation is CASSGGYGYTF.

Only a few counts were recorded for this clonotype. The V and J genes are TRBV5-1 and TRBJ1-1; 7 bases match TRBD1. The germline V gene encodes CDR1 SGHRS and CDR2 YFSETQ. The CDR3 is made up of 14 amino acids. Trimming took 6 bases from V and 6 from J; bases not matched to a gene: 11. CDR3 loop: CASNPQGGQSEAFF. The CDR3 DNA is TGCGCCAGCAACCCGCAGGGGGGACAGTCTGAAGCTTTCTTT.

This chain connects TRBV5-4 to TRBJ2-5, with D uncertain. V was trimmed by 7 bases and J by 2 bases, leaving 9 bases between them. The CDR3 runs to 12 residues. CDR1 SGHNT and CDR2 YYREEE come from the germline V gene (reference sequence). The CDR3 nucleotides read TGTGCCAGCGGTCCTTTTCAAGAGACCCAGTACTTC. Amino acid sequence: CASGPFQETQYF. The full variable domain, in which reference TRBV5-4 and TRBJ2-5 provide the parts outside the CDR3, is ETGVTQSPTHLIKTRGQQVTLRCSSQSGHNTVSWYQQALGQGPQFIFQYYREEENGRGNFPPRFSGLQFPNYSSELNVNALELDDSALYLCASGPFQETQYFGPGTRLLVL.

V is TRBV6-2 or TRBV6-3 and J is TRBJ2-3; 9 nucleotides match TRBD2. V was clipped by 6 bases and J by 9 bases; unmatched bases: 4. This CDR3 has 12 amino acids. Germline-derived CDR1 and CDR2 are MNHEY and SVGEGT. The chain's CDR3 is CASRRGRDTQYF. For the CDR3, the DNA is TGTGCCAGCAGGCGCGGGAGGGACACGCAGTATTTT.

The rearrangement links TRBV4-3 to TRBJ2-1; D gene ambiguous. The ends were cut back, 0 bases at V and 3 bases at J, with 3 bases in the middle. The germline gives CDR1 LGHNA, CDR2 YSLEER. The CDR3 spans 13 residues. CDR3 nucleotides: TGCGCCAGCAGCCAAGACCTCTACAATGAGCAGTTCTTC. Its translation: CASSQDLYNEQFF.

CDR3: CASSQGVYTDTQYF. Written as DNA, the CDR3 is TGTGCCAGTAGTCAGGGGGTTTACACAGATACGCAGTATTTT. The chain carries TRBV19 and TRBJ2-3; 7 positions agree with TRBD1. Unmatched junction bases numbered 4, after V lost 5 bases and J lost 2 bases. CDR3 length: 14 residues. Germline lookup yields CDR1 LNHDA and CDR2 SQIVND (reference sequence).

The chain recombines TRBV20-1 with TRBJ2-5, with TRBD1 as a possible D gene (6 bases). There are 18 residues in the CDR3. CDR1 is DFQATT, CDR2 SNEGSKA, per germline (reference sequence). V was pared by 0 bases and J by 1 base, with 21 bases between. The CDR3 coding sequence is TGCAGTGCTAGAGACCAAATCCGTTGGTGGGACACCCAAGAGACCCAGTACTTC. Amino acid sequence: CSARDQIRWWDTQETQYF.

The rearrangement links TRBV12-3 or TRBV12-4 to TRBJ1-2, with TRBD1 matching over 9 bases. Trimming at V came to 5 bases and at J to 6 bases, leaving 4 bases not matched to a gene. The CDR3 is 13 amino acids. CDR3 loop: CASSADRGHGYTF. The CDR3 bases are TGTGCCAGCAGTGCGGACAGGGGCCATGGCTACACCTTC.

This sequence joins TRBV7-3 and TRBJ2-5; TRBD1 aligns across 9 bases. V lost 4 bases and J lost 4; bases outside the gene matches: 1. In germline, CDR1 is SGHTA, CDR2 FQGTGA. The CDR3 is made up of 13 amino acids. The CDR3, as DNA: TGTGCCAGCAGCTCGGGACAGGGAGAGACCCAGTACTTC. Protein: CASSSGQGETQYF.

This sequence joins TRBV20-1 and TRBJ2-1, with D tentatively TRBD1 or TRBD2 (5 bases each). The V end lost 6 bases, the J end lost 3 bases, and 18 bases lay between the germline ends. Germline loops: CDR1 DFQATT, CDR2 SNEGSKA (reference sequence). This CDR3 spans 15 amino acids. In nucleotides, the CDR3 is TGCAGTGCCCGCGCGCGGGCAGGGTACTACAATGAGCAGTTCTTC. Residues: CSARARAGYYNEQFF.

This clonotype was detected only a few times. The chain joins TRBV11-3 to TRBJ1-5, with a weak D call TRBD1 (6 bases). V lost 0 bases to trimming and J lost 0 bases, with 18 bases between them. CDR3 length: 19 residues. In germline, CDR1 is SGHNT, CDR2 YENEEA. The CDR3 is CASSLDVPDRIDSNQPQHF. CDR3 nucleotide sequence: TGTGCCAGCAGCTTAGATGTCCCAGACAGGATAGATAGCAATCAGCCCCAGCATTTT.

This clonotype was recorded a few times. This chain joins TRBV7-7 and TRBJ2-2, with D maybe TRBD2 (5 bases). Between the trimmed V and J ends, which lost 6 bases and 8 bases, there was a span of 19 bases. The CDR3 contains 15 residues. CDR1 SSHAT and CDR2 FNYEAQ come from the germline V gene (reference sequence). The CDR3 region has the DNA TGTGCCAGCAGTCAGGCCCCCCTAGCATCGGGGGAGCTGTTTTTT. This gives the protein CASSQAPLASGELFF. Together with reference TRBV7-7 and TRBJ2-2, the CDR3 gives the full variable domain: GAGVSQSPRYKVTKRGQDVTLRCDPISSHATLYWYQQALGQGPEFLTYFNYEAQPDKSGLPSDRFSAERPEGSISTLTIQRTEQRDSAMYRCASSQAPLASGELFFGEGSRLTVL.

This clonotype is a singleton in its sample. The CDR3 region is CASSLRTGPYEQYF. The CDR3 coding sequence is TGTGCCAGTAGTTTGCGGACAGGCCCCTACGAGCAGTACTTC. The chain employs TRBV19 and TRBJ2-7; 7 bases are shared with TRBD1. V lost 5 bases to trimming and J lost 2 bases; unmatched junction nucleotides: 6. This CDR3 is built from 14 residues. Germline CDR1 and CDR2: LNHDA and SQIVND (reference sequence).

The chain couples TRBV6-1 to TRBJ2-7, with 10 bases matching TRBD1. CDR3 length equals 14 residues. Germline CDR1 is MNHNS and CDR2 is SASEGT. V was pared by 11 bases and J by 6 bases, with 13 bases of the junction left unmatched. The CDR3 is CALSSGGQGREQYF. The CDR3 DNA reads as TGTGCCCTCAGCTCGGGGGGACAGGGGCGCGAGCAGTACTTC.

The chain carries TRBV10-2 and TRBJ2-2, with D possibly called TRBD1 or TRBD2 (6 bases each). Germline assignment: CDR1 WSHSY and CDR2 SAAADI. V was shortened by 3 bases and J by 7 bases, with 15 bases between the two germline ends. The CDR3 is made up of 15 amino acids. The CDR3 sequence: CASSDGQGRGGELFF. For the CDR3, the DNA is TGCGCCAGCAGTGACGGTCAGGGGCGGGGCGGGGAGCTGTTTTTT.

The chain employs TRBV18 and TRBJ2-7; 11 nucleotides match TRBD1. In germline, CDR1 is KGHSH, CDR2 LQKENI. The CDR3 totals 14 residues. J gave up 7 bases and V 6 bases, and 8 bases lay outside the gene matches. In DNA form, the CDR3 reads TGTGCCAGCTCCGGGACAGGGGGTGTTACTGAGCAGTACTTC. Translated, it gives CASSGTGGVTEQYF.

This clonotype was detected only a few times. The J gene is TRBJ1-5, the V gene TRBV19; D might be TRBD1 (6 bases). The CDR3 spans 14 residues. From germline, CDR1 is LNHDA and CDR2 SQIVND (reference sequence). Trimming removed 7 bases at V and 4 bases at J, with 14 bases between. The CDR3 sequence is CASTTARGNQPQHF. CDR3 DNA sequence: TGTGCCAGTACCACCGCGAGGGGGAATCAGCCCCAGCATTTT. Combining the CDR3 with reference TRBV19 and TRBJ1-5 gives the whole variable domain DGGITQSPKYLFRKEGQNVTLSCEQNLNHDAMYWYRQDPGQGLRLIYYSQIVNDFQKGDIAEGYSVSREKKESFPLTVTSAQKNPTAFYLCASTTARGNQPQHFGDGTRLSIL.

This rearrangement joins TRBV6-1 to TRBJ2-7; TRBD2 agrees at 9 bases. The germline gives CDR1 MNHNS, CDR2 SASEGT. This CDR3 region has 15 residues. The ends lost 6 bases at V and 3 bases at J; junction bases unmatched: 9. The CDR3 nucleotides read TGTGCCAGCAGGAGTAGCGGGAGACCCGACTACGAGCAGTACTTC. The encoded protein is CASRSSGRPDYEQYF.

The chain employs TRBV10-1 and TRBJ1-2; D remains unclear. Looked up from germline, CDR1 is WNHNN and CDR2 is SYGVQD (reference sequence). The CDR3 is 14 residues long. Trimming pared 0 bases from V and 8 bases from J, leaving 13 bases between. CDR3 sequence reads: CASSESRYYGGYTF. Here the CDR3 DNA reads TGCGCCAGCAGTGAGTCGAGGTACTACGGGGGCTACACCTTC.

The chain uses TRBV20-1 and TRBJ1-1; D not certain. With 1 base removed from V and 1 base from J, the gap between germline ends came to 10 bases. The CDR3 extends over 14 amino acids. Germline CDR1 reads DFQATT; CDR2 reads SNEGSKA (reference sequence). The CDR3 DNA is TGCAGTGCTAGAGCAGGAGCCGGGAACACTGAAGCTTTCTTT. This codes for CSARAGAGNTEAFF.

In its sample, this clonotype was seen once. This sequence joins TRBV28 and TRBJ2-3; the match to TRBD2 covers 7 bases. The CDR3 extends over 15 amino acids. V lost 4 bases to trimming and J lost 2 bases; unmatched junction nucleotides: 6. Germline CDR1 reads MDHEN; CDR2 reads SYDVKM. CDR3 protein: CASSSRTRVTDTQYF. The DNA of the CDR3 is TGTGCCAGCAGTTCCCGGACTAGGGTCACAGATACGCAGTATTTT. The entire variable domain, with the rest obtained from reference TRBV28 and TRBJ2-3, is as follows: DVKVTQSSRYLVKRTGEKVFLECVQDMDHENMFWYRQDPGLGLRLIYFSYDVKMKEKGDIPEGYSVSREKKERFSLILESASTNQTSMYLCASSSRTRVTDTQYFGPGTRLTVL.

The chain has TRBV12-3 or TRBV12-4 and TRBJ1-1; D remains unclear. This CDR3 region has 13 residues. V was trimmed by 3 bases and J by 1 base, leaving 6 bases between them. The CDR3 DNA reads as TGTGCCAGCAGTTTTAGTGAGAACACTGAAGCTTTCTTT. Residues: CASSFSENTEAFF.

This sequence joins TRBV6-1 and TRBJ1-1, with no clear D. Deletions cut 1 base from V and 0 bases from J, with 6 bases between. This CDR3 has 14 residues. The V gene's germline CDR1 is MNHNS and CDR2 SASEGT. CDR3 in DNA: TGTGCCAGCAGTGAAGGCGGATTGAACACTGAAGCTTTCTTT. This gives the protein CASSEGGLNTEAFF.

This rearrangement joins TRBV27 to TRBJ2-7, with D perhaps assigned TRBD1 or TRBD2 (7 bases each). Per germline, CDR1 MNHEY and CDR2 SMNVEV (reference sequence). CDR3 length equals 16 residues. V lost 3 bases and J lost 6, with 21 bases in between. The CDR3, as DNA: TGTGCCAGCAGTTTTCGGGCGACAGGGACTACTCTCGAGCAGTACTTC. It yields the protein CASSFRATGTTLEQYF.